These 14 T cell receptor beta chains were sequenced from one sample in a study of CD8+CD57+ T cells in acquired aplastic anemia. Genomic DNA acted as the template from which TCR beta VDJ combination and CDR3 sequence profiling were carried out. From the reads, TCRdb called clonotypes with MiXCR, one entry per CDR3 protein. There are roughly 170,000 distinct CDR3 sequences in the sample; 45% to 60% occur only once, and 13% lies in the top ten. Before being chosen for sequencing, patients had shown CD8+CD57+ cell expansion by flow cytometry. Sequencing input: sorted CD4+, CD8+, or CD8+CD57+ T cells (not recorded which) from PBMCs. Receptor source: a human donor with aplastic anemia.

The chain couples TRBV10-3 to TRBJ2-7; the D call may be TRBD1 or TRBD2 (6 bases each). The CDR3 covers 15 residues. The germline CDR1 and CDR2 sequences are ENHRY and SYGVKD. Between the trimmed V and J ends, which lost 10 bases and 7 bases, there was a span of 26 bases. CDR3 amino acids: CATKSSGAPSGEQYF. The CDR3 DNA reads as TGTGCCACCAAATCTTCGGGGGCCCCCAGTGGGGAGCAGTACTTC.

V and J are TRBV12-3 or TRBV12-4 and TRBJ1-5, with TRBD1 matching over 7 bases. Trimming took 6 bases from V and 0 from J; bases not matched to a gene: 5. The CDR3 contains 15 residues. The CDR3 region is CASRRGQHSNQPQHF. DNA of the CDR3: TGTGCCAGCAGGAGGGGACAGCATAGCAATCAGCCCCAGCATTTT.

Many counts were recorded for this clonotype. V usage is TRBV14 and J usage is TRBJ1-1; D might be TRBD1 (6 bases). This CDR3 is built from 17 residues. Germline CDR1 reads SGHDN; CDR2 reads FVKESK. The V end was cut by 2 bases, the J end by 5 bases, with 21 bases between. CDR3 residues: CASSQPGKGGRLTEAFF. The CDR3 coding sequence is TGTGCCAGCAGCCAACCGGGCAAGGGGGGCAGGTTGACTGAAGCTTTCTTT.

This clonotype was counted many times. The rearrangement uses TRBV9 and TRBJ1-2, with 7 bases aligning to TRBD1. With 4 bases clipped from V and 7 bases from J, the junction kept 7 bases outside the gene matches. Per the germline V gene, CDR1 is SGDLS and CDR2 is YYNGEE. CDR3 length: 13 residues. Here the CDR3 DNA reads TGTGCCAGCAGCACGCAGGGGGTGGGTGGCTACACCTTC. Translation: CASSTQGVGGYTF.

The chain is built from TRBV25-1 and TRBJ1-1; D uncertain. The CDR3 sequence is 16 residues long. Germline V lookup: CDR1 MGHDK, CDR2 SYGVNS. Trimming pared 2 bases from V and 4 bases from J, leaving 17 bases between. CDR3 loop: CASSETRVGRGTEAFF. In DNA form, the CDR3 reads TGTGCCAGCAGTGAAACAAGGGTAGGGCGGGGCACTGAAGCTTTCTTT.

The chain carries TRBV29-1 and TRBJ2-7; tentative D call: TRBD2 (6 bases). The germline CDR1 and CDR2 sequences are SQVTM and ANQGSEA. Trimming took off 5 bases at V and 2 bases at J, with 13 bases between the two ends. This CDR3 contains 13 residues. CDR3 in DNA: TGCAGCGTTCGTGGAGGGGAAGCCTACGAGCAGTACTTC. This translates into CSVRGGEAYEQYF.

There are a few counts of this clonotype. The chain links TRBV6-1 to TRBJ1-1; D perhaps matches TRBD1 (5 bases). Germline CDR1 reads MNHNS; CDR2 reads SASEGT. The CDR3 loop spans 15 amino acids. V was trimmed by 9 bases and J by 6 bases, leaving 23 bases between them. CDR3 in amino acids: CASDGRAYFGAEAFF. DNA of the CDR3: TGTGCCAGTGATGGCAGGGCCTATTTCGGGGCTGAAGCTTTCTTT.

This clonotype has ten or more counts. This chain joins TRBV29-1 and TRBJ2-1; 10 positions match TRBD2. The V gene's germline CDR1 is SQVTM and CDR2 ANQGSEA. CDR3 length equals 16 residues. Trimming took 2 bases from V and 0 from J; bases not matched to a gene: 4. CDR3 sequence reads: CSVEKLAGYSYNEQFF. The CDR3 DNA sequence: TGCAGCGTTGAAAAACTAGCGGGATACTCCTACAATGAGCAGTTCTTC.

This clonotype was found a few times. The chain recombines TRBV5-1 with TRBJ1-4; D is uncertain. The CDR3 is made up of 17 amino acids. From germline, CDR1 is SGHRS and CDR2 YFSETQ. Trimming took off 1 base at V and 4 bases at J, with 17 bases between the two ends. The chain's CDR3 is CASSLNPQGINNEKLFF. CDR3 sequence (DNA): TGCGCCAGCAGCTTGAACCCCCAAGGGATTAATAATGAAAAACTGTTTTTT.

This clonotype was recorded many times. J is TRBJ2-5 and V is TRBV7-3, with TRBD1 matching over 9 bases. Germline lookup yields CDR1 SGHTA and CDR2 FQGTGA. The V and J ends lost 8 bases and 5 bases, in that order; junction bases with no gene match: 12. The CDR3 runs 15 residues. The CDR3, as DNA: TGTGCCAGCTCCAAATCCGGGACAGGGATGGAGACCCAGTACTTC. Translating gives CASSKSGTGMETQYF.

This clonotype was seen just once. The chain joins TRBV29-1 to TRBJ1-1; D not resolved. Between the trimmed V and J ends, which lost 7 bases and 1 base, there was a span of 10 bases. The length of the CDR3 is 12 residues. CDR1 SQVTM and CDR2 ANQGSEA come from the germline V gene. The CDR3 is CSAMTGNTEAFF. The CDR3 nucleotides are TGCAGCGCTATGACGGGGAACACTGAAGCTTTCTTT.

The chain has TRBV12-3 or TRBV12-4 and TRBJ2-7; 7 nucleotides align to TRBD1. Germline trimming cut 3 bases from V and 0 bases from J; bases unmatched to any gene: 11. This CDR3 comprises 17 residues. The CDR3 nucleotides read TGTGCCAGCAGTTTGTCTATCGGGGACAGATCCTCCTACGAGCAGTACTTC. Its translation is CASSLSIGDRSSYEQYF.

This clonotype showed up just a few times. V gene TRBV30 combines with J gene TRBJ2-7; 7 nucleotides agree with TRBD2. V shed 8 bases, J shed 5 bases, and the junction held 12 bases outside the gene matches. This CDR3 is 13 amino acids long. The V gene's germline CDR1 is GTSNPN and CDR2 SVGIG (reference sequence). CDR3 in DNA: TGTGCCCTGGGGGGGGAGGGGAAACACGAGCAGTACTTC. This codes for CALGGEGKHEQYF. Filled out from reference TRBV30 and TRBJ2-7, the complete variable domain reads SQTIHQWPATLVQPVGSPLSLECTVEGTSNPNLYWYRQAAGRGLQLLFYSVGIGQISSEVPQNLSASRPQDRQFILSSKKLLLSDSGFYLCALGGEGKHEQYFGPGTRLTVT.

This clonotype occurred many times. The CDR3 here is CASSDPQGLIGGYTF. The CDR3 DNA is TGTGCCAGCAGCGACCCCCAGGGCCTCATCGGAGGCTACACCTTC. The genes are TRBV2 and TRBJ1-2; possibly TRBD1 for D (5 bases). The ends were cut back, 6 bases at V and 8 bases at J, with 22 bases in the middle. Looked up from germline, CDR1 is SNHLY and CDR2 is FYNNEI. This CDR3 has 15 residues.